This T cell receptor (beta chain) was obtained from a study of read filtering for tumor transcriptome and immune sequencing. Molecular barcoded adaptors covering alpha/delta and beta/gamma chains were used on 400 to 450 ng RNA. One entry per CDR3 protein results from TCRdb running MiXCR on the reads. The sample lists around 140,000 distinct CDR3 sequences; roughly an eighth were seen once. This CDR3 spans 11 amino acids. Concerning this clonotype: Germline is not matched at one junction end, which may reflect a read error.

The rearrangement uses TRBV12-3 or TRBV12-4 and TRBJ1-1, with a tentative D call TRBD1 (5 bases). This TCR derives from a donor at least 40 years old with multiple myeloma. Sequenced input: a population of CD138-negative cells sorted from bone marrow. Written as DNA, the CDR3 is TGTGCCGCCGCAGGGAACACTAAAGCTTTCTTC. Translating it yields CAAAGNTKAFF.